One and the same sample provided the 10 T cell receptor beta chains below, sequenced in a study of blood T cell repertoires in COVID-19. The table came from immunoSEQ multiplex PCR; TCRdb's copy has only in-frame clones and leaves some out. This table holds around 140,000 clones, about 88% found once. Sequenced input: peripheral blood. All receptors derive from a human donor with COVID-19, enrolled during active disease. The donor label of this sample is uncertain.

V usage is TRBV2 and J usage is TRBJ1-3; weak D call: TRBD1 (5 bases). Germline V lookup: CDR1 SNHLY, CDR2 FYNNEI. The CDR3 totals 14 residues. The germline V and J ends were trimmed by 5 bases and 0 bases, with 8 bases remaining between them. Written as DNA, the CDR3 is TGTGCCAGCAGTTACAGGATCTCTGGAAACACCATATATTTT. Residues: CASSYRISGNTIYF.

V is TRBV27 and J is TRBJ2-3; weak D call: TRBD2 (5 bases). This CDR3 contains 13 residues. The V gene lost 2 bases and the J gene lost 5 bases, with 8 bases spanning the gap. Germline V CDR1 and CDR2: MNHEY, SMNVEV (reference sequence). For the CDR3, the DNA is TGTGCCAGCAGTTTACGGGGAGAAGATACGCAGTATTTT. Translating gives CASSLRGEDTQYF.

The rearrangement uses TRBV6-5 and TRBJ2-7, with 7 positions matching TRBD1. This CDR3 has 11 amino acids. Germline V gene lookup returns CDR1 MNHEY and CDR2 SVGAGI. Trimming removed 5 bases from V and 7 bases from J; junction bases left unmatched: 2. This CDR3 reads CASSRGREQYF. In nucleotides, the CDR3 is TGTGCCAGCAGTAGGGGGCGAGAGCAGTACTTC.

The rearrangement uses TRBV3-1 (or the pseudogene TRBV3-2) and TRBJ1-4; the D gene is possibly TRBD1 (5 bases). Deletions cut 0 bases from V and 8 bases from J, with 13 bases between. The germline V gene encodes CDR1 LGHDT and CDR2 YNNKEL (reference sequence). This CDR3 spans 15 amino acids. CDR3 region: CASSQELVDIEKLFF. The CDR3 region has the DNA TGTGCCAGCAGCCAAGAATTGGTGGACATAGAAAAACTGTTTTTT.

This chain joins TRBV4-1 and TRBJ1-1, with a weak D call TRBD1 (6 bases). V was pared by 1 base and J by 1 base, with 16 bases between. There are 17 residues in the CDR3. CDR1 is MGHRA, CDR2 YSYEKL, per germline. CDR3 sequence reads: CASSQGSGGDANTEAFF. The CDR3 region has the DNA TGCGCCAGCAGCCAAGGTTCGGGGGGCGATGCGAACACTGAAGCTTTCTTT.

The DNA for the CDR3 is TGTGCCAGCAGCGAACAGGGGATCTCTGGAAACACCATATATTTT. It is translated as CASSEQGISGNTIYF. This chain joins TRBV2 and TRBJ1-3; 7 bases are shared with TRBD1. The CDR3 consists of 15 residues. V dropped 6 bases and J dropped 0; count of bases not matched to a gene: 5. Germline V CDR1 and CDR2: SNHLY, FYNNEI.

The J gene is TRBJ1-2, the V gene TRBV11-1; 8 bases are a match to TRBD1. Per germline, CDR1 SGHAT and CDR2 FQDESV (reference sequence). This CDR3 has 13 amino acids. The V gene end was trimmed by 5 bases and the J gene end by 8 bases; junction bases not matched to a gene: 7. Here the CDR3 DNA reads TGTGCCAGCAGCCGGACAGGGTTCGGCGGCTACACCTTC. As protein: CASSRTGFGGYTF. Combining the CDR3 with reference TRBV11-1 and TRBJ1-2 gives the whole variable domain EAEVAQSPRYKITEKSQAVAFWCDPISGHATLYWYRQILGQGPELLVQFQDESVVDDSQLPKDRFSAERLKGVDSTLKIQPAELGDSAMYLCASSRTGFGGYTFGSGTRLTVV.

This sequence joins TRBV4-2 and TRBJ1-1, with 7 bases aligning to TRBD1. The V gene's germline CDR1 is LGHNA and CDR2 YNFKEQ. The CDR3 contains 16 residues. J lost 0 bases, V lost 4 bases, and 8 bases had no gene match. CDR3 in amino acids: CASSLLTTGLNTEAFF. The DNA for the CDR3 is TGTGCCAGCAGCCTCCTTACGACAGGGCTGAACACTGAAGCTTTCTTT.

The chain couples TRBV2 to TRBJ1-6, with TRBD1 matching over 8 bases. With 8 bases clipped from V and 0 bases from J, the junction kept 3 bases outside the gene matches. Germline assignment: CDR1 SNHLY and CDR2 FYNNEI. This CDR3 is built from 15 residues. CDR3 in DNA: TGTGCCAGCCGAGACAGGGGCTCCTATAATTCACCCCTCCACTTT. Its translation: CASRDRGSYNSPLHF. Full variable domain (missing parts from reference TRBV2 and TRBJ1-6): EPEVTQTPSHQVTQMGQEVILRCVPISNHLYFYWYRQILGQKVEFLVSFYNNEISEKSEIFDDQFSVERPDGSNFTLKIRSTKLEDSAMYFCASRDRGSYNSPLHFGNGTRLTVT.

This chain connects TRBV14 to TRBJ1-5; D is undetermined. Germline V gene sequence: CDR1 SGHDN, CDR2 FVKESK. There are 14 residues in the CDR3. The V end lost 4 bases, the J end lost 0 bases, and 7 bases lay between the germline ends. CDR3 DNA: TGTGCCAGCAGCCCCCAGAATAGCAATCAGCCCCAGCATTTT. It is translated as CASSPQNSNQPQHF.